This T cell receptor beta chain is from a study of regulatory T cells in long-lasting Graves disease. Study-wide findings and caveats: TRBV28 was favored in persistent disease, as were TRBJ1-2 and TRBJ2-5.

Through Arm-PCR of CDR3 regions and iRepertoire HTBI primers, TCR beta libraries were built. MiXCR, run by TCRdb on the multiplex PCR reads, gives a single entry per CDR3 protein. The table records roughly 510,000 distinct CDR3 sequences, 15% to 20% of them present only once. There are a few counts of this clonotype. The antigen is not known. Described time point: newly diagnosed GD, antithyroid drugs for less than 3 months. Generation of the TCR library employed RNA extracted from PBMCs. The length of the CDR3 is 14 residues. CDR1 is SEHNR, CDR2 FQNEAQ, per germline (reference sequence). Trimming pared 3 bases from V and 4 bases from J, leaving 9 bases between. These data were also filed under a second study, of T cells in Graves' hyperthyroidism and ophthalmopathy. As reported in that work: The HTBI set primed first-round TCR CDR3 RT-PCR. Ophthalmopathy cases were set apart from stable hyperthyroidism by a 13 V-J model. Ophthalmopathy got predicted by the model a median approximately six months before its onset.

The specimen was peripheral blood mononuclear cells (PBMCs), collected at new diagnosis, from a patient treated with antithyroid drugs. V usage is TRBV7-9 and J usage is TRBJ2-2, with D perhaps assigned TRBD1 or TRBD2 (5 bases each). The source is a man younger than 30 with Graves disease. The CDR3 DNA follows: TGTGCCAGCAGCTTCGAGGGGCCCACCGGGGAGCTGTTTTTT. It yields the protein CASSFEGPTGELFF.